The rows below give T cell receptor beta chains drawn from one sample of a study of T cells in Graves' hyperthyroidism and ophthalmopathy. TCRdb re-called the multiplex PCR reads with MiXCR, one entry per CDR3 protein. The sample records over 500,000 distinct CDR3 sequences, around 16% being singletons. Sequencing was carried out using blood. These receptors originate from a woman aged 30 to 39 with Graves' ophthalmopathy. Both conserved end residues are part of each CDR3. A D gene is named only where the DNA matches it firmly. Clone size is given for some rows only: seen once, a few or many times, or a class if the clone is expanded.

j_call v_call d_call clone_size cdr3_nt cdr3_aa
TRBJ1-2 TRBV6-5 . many TGTGCCAGCAGTTACGGGGGCCGAGTCGGCTACACCTTC CASSYGGRVGYTF
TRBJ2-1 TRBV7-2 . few TGTGCCAGCAGCTTAGCTGGGCGCAATGAGCAGTTCTTC CASSLAGRNEQFF
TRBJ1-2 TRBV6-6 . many TGTGCCAGCAGTTACGCTTTGGGAAACTATGGCTACACCTTC CASSYALGNYGYTF
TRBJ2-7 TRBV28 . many TGTGCCAGCGGCCTTAGCAGCTACGAGCAGTACTTC CASGLSSYEQYF
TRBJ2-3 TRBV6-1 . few TGTGCCAGCAGTAGGGCTTCAGGGGCAGATACGCAGTATTTT CASSRASGADTQYF
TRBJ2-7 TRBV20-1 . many TGCAGTGCTTCAGGGCGAAGTCGGGAGCAGTACTTC CSASGRSREQYF
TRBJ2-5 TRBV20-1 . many TGCAGTGCTAGGGACCAAACCCAAGAGACCCAGTACTTC CSARDQTQETQYF
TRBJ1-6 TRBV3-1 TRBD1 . TGTGCCAGCAGCCTCCTGACAGGGGGTGGCTCACCCCTCCACTTT CASSLLTGGGSPLHF
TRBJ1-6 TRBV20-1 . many TGCAGTGCTAGAAAGGGGTTGGGTTCACCCCTCCACTTT CSARKGLGSPLHF
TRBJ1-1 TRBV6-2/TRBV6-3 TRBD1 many TGTGCCAGCAGTCACCGGGACAGAATGAACACTGAAGCTTTCTTT CASSHRDRMNTEAFF
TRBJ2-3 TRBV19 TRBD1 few TGTGCCTCCGGGACAGGGCTGGACCCAGATACGCAGTATTTT CASGTGLDPDTQYF
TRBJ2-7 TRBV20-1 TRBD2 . TGCAGTGCTAGAGATACTAGCGGCACCTACGAGCAGTACTTC CSARDTSGTYEQYF
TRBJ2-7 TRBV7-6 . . TGTGCCAGCAGCTCCGACACAGGGTACGAGCAGTACTTC CASSSDTGYEQYF
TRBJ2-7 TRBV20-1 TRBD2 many TGCAGTGCTAGACTAGCGGGAACCCACTACGAGCAGTACTTC CSARLAGTHYEQYF
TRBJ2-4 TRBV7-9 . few TGTGCCAGCAGCTTAGGTGTTTTTAGGCTGGGAGCCAAAAACATTCAGTACTTC CASSLGVFRLGAKNIQYF
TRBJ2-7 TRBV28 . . TGTGCCAGCAACGCAATGGGTGTTCGCTACGAGCAGTACTTC CASNAMGVRYEQYF
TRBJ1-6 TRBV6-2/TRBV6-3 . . TGTGCCACCGGACCAGGGTCACCCCTCCACTTT CATGPGSPLHF
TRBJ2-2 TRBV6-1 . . TGTGCCAGCAGTGACAGCACCGGGGAGCTGTTTTTT CASSDSTGELFF
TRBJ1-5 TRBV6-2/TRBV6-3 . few TGTGCCACGTCAGGAGAAAACCAGCCCCAGCATTTT CATSGENQPQHF
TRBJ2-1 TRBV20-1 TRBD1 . TGCAGTGCTCCACCCGGGGGACAGGGGGACGATGAGCAGTTCTTC CSAPPGGQGDDEQFF
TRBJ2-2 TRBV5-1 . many TGCGCCAGCAGCTTGAAGGGCGACACCGGGGAGCTGTTTTTT CASSLKGDTGELFF
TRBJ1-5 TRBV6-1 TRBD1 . TGTGCCAGCAGTGCGCAGGACAGGGCACTAAACTTCAATCAGCCCCAGCATTTT CASSAQDRALNFNQPQHF
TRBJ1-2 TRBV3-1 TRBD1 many TGTGCCAGCAGTACCGGGACAGGGACTGGTGGCTACACCTTC CASSTGTGTGGYTF
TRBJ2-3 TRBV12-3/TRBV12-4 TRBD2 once TGTGCCAGCAGCCTACTAGCGGGAGGGGTTACGCAGTATTTT CASSLLAGGVTQYF
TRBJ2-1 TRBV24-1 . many TGTGCCACCAGTGATTCAGACGCAAGCTCCTACAATGAGCAGTTCTTC CATSDSDASSYNEQFF
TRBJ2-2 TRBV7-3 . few TGTGCCAGCAGCCCCCACACCGGGGAGCTGTTTTTT CASSPHTGELFF
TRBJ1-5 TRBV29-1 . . TGCAGCGTTGGGGACACGAGCAATCAGCCCCAGCATTTT CSVGDTSNQPQHF
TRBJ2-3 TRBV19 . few TGTGCCAGTACCCCAATGAAGAGGGGGGGGCGCACAGATACGCAGTATTTT CASTPMKRGGRTDTQYF
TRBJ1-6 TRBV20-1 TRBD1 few TGCAGTGCTAGGACCGCCCCGGGGACAGGGTCATCACCCCTCCACTTT CSARTAPGTGSSPLHF